What follows are 5 T cell receptor beta chains derived from one specimen sequenced in a study of human T cells and chemical hapten exposure. TCRdb reanalysed the RACE reads using MiXCR and keeps one entry per CDR3 protein. The sample has approximately 350,000 distinct CDR3 sequences; roughly 6.9% are singletons. Time point: patch test 1, 2 weeks after DPC sensitization. Stated treatment: therapeutic diphenylcyclopropenone sensitization with weekly scalp DPC. Source: whole blood, taken in connection with sensitization to the hapten diphenylcyclopropenone (DPC). The receptors shown here come from a woman between 18 and 30 years old with alopecia areata. Some clones in this sample may be carry-over from other donors' samples.

This clonotype was recorded many times. The gene calls are TRBV6-2 or TRBV6-3 and TRBJ2-7, with D possibly being TRBD1 or TRBD2 (5 bases each). Trimming took off 4 bases at V and 3 bases at J, with 7 bases between the two ends. There are 12 residues in the CDR3. The germline V gene has CDR1 MNHEY and CDR2 SVGEGT. The chain's CDR3 is CASSWDGYEQYF. The CDR3 region has the DNA TGTGCCAGCAGTTGGGACGGCTACGAGCAGTACTTC.

This clonotype appeared a few times. The chain combines TRBV6-5 with TRBJ2-1; D is unresolved. The CDR3 runs 15 residues. CDR1 and CDR2 from the germline V gene are MNHEY and SVGAGI. The V end was cut by 0 bases, the J end by 0 bases, with 6 bases between. The CDR3 loop reads CASSYSSTSYNEQFF. The CDR3 DNA reads as TGTGCCAGCAGTTACTCGAGTACCTCCTACAATGAGCAGTTCTTC.

The CDR3 spells CASSYSPRDSPLGYTF. As DNA, the CDR3 is TGTGCCAGCAGTTACTCGCCTAGGGACAGTCCCCTTGGCTACACCTTC. The chain carries TRBV6-6 and TRBJ1-2; the match to TRBD1 covers 7 bases. Germline V lookup: CDR1 MNHNY, CDR2 SVGAGI (reference sequence). The junction had 11 bases not matched to a gene; V was cut back by 0 bases and J by 7 bases. The CDR3 is 16 amino acids.

Ten or more counts support this clonotype. The V gene is TRBV9, the J gene TRBJ1-3, with D perhaps TRBD1 (6 bases). The CDR3 runs to 17 residues. Germline-derived CDR1 and CDR2 are SGDLS and YYNGEE. V gave up 4 bases and J gave up 0 bases, with 17 bases separating them. The DNA for the CDR3 is TGTGCCAGCAGCCCCGGGGGGGGCGCGAGCTCTGGAAACACCATATATTTT. Its protein is CASSPGGGASSGNTIYF. Together with reference TRBV9 and TRBJ1-3, the CDR3 gives the full variable domain: DSGVTQTPKHLITATGQRVTLRCSPRSGDLSVYWYQQSLDQGLQFLIQYYNGEERAKGNILERFSAQQFPDLHSELNLSSLELGDSALYFCASSPGGGASSGNTIYFGEGSWLTVV.

This clonotype was picked up many times. The V and J genes are TRBV7-8 and TRBJ2-2; the match to TRBD2 covers 9 bases. CDR3 length equals 17 residues. CDR1 SGHVS and CDR2 FQNEAQ come from the germline V gene. V lost 0 bases and J lost 7; bases outside the gene matches: 9. In nucleotides, the CDR3 is TGTGCCAGCAGCTTAGCATTAGTAGCGGGGGCTATCGGGGAGCTGTTTTTT. It encodes CASSLALVAGAIGELFF.